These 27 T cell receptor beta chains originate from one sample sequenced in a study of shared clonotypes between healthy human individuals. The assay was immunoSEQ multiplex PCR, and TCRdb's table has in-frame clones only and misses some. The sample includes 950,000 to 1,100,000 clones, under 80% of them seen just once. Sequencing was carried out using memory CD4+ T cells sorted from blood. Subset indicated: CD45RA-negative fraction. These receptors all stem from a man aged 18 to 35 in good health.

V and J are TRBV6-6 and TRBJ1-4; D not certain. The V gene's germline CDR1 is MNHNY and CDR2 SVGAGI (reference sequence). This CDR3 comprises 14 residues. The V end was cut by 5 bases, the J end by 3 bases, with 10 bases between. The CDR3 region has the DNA TGTGCCAGCAGTCCACGGCGATCTAATGAAAAACTGTTTTTT. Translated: CASSPRRSNEKLFF.

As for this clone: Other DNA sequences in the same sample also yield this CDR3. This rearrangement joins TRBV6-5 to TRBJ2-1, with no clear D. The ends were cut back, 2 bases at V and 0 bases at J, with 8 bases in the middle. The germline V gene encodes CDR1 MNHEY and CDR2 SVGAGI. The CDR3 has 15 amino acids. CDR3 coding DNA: TGTGCCAGCAGTTACGGAGCGAGCTCCTACAATGAGCAGTTCTTC. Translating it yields CASSYGASSYNEQFF.

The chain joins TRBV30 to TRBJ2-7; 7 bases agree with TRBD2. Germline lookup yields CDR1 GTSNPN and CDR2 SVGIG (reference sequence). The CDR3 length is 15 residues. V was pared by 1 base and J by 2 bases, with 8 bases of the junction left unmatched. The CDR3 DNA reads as TGTGCCTGGAGTGCGGCGGGAGCCCGGACCTACGAGCAGTACTTC. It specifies CAWSAAGARTYEQYF.

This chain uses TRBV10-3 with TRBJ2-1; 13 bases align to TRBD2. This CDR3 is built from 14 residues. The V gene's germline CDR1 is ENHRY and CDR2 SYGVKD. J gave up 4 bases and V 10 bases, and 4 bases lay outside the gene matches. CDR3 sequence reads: CATGLAGVYNEQFF. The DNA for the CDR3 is TGTGCCACAGGACTAGCGGGAGTGTACAATGAGCAGTTCTTC.

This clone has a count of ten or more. The CDR3 loop is CASSSGSNTGELFF. Written as DNA, the CDR3 is TGTGCCAGTAGTAGCGGGTCGAACACCGGGGAGCTGTTTTTT. The chain combines TRBV19 with TRBJ2-2; the D gene is possibly TRBD2 (5 bases). CDR3 size: 14 residues. Germline-derived CDR1 and CDR2 are LNHDA and SQIVND (reference sequence). Trimming pared 4 bases from V and 0 bases from J, leaving 6 bases between. Complete variable domain (other parts from reference TRBV19 and TRBJ2-2): DGGITQSPKYLFRKEGQNVTLSCEQNLNHDAMYWYRQDPGQGLRLIYYSQIVNDFQKGDIAEGYSVSREKKESFPLTVTSAQKNPTAFYLCASSSGSNTGELFFGEGSRLTVL.

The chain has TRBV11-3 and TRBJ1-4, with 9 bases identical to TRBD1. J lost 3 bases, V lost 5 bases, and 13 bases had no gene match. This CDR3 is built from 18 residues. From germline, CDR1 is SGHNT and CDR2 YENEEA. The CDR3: CASSRWSRDRDSNEKLFF. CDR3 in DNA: TGTGCCAGCAGCCGATGGTCCCGGGACAGGGACTCTAATGAAAAACTGTTTTTT.

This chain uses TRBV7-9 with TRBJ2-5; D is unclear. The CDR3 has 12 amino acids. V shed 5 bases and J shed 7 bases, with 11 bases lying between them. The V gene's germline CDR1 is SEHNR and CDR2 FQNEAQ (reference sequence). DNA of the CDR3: TGTGCCAGCAGCGTAACTATGGGGACCCAGTACTTC. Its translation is CASSVTMGTQYF.

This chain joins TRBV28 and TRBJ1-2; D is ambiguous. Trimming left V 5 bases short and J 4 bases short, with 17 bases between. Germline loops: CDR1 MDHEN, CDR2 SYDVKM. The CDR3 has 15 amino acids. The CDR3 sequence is CASSPNPPEAYGYTF. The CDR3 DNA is TGTGCCAGCAGTCCCAACCCTCCGGAAGCCTATGGCTACACCTTC.

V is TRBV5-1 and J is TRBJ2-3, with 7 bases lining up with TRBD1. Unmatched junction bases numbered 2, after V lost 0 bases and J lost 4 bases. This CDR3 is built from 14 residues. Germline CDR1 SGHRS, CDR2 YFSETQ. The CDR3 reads CASSLATGSDTQYF. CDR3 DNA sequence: TGCGCCAGCAGCTTGGCGACAGGGTCAGATACGCAGTATTTT.

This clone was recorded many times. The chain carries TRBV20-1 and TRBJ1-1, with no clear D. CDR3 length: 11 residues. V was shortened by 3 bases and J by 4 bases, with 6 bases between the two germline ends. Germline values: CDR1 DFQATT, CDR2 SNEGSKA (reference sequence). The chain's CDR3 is CSASSPTEAFF. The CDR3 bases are TGCAGTGCTAGTTCCCCCACTGAAGCTTTCTTT.

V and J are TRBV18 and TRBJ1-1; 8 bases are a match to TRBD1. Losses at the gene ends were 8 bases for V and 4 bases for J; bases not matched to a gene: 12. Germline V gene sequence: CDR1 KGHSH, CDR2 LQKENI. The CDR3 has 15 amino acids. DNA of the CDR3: TGTGCCAGCATGGCAGGGGGCAGTTGGGGCACTGAAGCTTTCTTT. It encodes CASMAGGSWGTEAFF.

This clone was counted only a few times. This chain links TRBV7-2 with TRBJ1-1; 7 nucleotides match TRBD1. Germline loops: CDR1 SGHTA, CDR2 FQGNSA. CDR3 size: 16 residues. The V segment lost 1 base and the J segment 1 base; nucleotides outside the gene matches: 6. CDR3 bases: TGTGCCAGCAGCTTAGGCGGCGACAGGGCGAACACTGAAGCTTTCTTT. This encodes CASSLGGDRANTEAFF.

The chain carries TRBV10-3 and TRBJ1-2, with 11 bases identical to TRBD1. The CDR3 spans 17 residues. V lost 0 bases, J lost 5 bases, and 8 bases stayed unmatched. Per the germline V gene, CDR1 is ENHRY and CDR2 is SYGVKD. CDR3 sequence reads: CAISESMGTGGAYGYTF. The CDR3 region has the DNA TGTGCCATCAGTGAGTCAATGGGGACAGGGGGTGCTTATGGCTACACCTTC.

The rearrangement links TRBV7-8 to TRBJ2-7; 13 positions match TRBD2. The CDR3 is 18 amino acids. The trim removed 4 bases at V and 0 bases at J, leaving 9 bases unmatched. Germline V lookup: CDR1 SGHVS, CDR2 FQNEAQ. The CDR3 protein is CASSSRTSGGPNSYEQYF. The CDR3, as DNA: TGTGCCAGCAGCTCACGGACTAGCGGGGGCCCCAACTCCTACGAGCAGTACTTC.

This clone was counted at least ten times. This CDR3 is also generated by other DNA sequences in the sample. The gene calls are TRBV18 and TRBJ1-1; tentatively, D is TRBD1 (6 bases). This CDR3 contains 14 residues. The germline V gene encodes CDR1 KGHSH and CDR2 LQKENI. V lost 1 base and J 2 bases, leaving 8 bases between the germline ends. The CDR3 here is CASSPQGGNTEAFF. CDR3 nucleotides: TGTGCCAGCTCACCACAGGGGGGAAACACTGAAGCTTTCTTT.

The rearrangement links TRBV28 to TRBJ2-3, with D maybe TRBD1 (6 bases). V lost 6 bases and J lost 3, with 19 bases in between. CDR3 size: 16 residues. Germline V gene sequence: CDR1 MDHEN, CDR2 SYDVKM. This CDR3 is CASSSPWGQGTDTQYF. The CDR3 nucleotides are TGTGCCAGCAGCTCCCCGTGGGGGCAAGGGACAGATACGCAGTATTTT. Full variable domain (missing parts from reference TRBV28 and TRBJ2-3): DVKVTQSSRYLVKRTGEKVFLECVQDMDHENMFWYRQDPGLGLRLIYFSYDVKMKEKGDIPEGYSVSREKKERFSLILESASTNQTSMYLCASSSPWGQGTDTQYFGPGTRLTVL.

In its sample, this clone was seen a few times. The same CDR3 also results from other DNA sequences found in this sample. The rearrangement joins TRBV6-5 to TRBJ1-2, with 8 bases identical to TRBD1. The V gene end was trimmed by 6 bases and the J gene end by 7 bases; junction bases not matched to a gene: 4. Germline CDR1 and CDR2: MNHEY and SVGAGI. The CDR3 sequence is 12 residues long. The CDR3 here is CASSGTGGGYTF. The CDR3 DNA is TGTGCCAGCAGCGGGACAGGTGGTGGCTACACCTTC.

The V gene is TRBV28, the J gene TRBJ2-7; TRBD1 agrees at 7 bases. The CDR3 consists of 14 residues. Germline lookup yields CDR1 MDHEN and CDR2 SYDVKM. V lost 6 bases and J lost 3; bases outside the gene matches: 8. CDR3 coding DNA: TGTGCCAGCAGCAGGACAGGCCATAACTACGAGCAGTACTTC. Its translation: CASSRTGHNYEQYF.

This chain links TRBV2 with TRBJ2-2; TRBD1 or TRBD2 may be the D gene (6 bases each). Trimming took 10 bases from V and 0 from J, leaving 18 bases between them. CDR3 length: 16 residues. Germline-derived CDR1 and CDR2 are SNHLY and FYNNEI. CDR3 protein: CATGMEGGSNTGELFF. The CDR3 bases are TGTGCCACAGGGATGGAGGGGGGTTCGAACACCGGGGAGCTGTTTTTT. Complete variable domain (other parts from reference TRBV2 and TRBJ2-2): EPEVTQTPSHQVTQMGQEVILRCVPISNHLYFYWYRQILGQKVEFLVSFYNNEISEKSEIFDDQFSVERPDGSNFTLKIRSTKLEDSAMYFCATGMEGGSNTGELFFGEGSRLTVL.

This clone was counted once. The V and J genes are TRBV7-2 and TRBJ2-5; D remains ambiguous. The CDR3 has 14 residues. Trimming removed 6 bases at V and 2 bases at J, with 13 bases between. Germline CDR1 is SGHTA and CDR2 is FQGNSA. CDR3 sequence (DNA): TGTGCCAGCAGACAGACCGGGTTACAAGAGACCCAGTACTTC. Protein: CASRQTGLQETQYF.

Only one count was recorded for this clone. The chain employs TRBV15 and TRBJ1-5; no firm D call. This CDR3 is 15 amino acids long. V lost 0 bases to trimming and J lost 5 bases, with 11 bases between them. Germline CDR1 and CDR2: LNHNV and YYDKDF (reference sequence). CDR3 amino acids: CATSRDGRGDQPQHF. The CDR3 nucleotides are TGTGCCACCAGCAGAGATGGCAGAGGAGATCAGCCCCAGCATTTT.

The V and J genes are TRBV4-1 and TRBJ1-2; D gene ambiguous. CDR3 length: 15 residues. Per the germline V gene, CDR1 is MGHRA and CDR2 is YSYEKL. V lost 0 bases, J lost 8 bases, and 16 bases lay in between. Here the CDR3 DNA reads TGCGCCAGCAGCCAAGATTCAGGATTCGGTCGGGGCTACACCTTC. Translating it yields CASSQDSGFGRGYTF.

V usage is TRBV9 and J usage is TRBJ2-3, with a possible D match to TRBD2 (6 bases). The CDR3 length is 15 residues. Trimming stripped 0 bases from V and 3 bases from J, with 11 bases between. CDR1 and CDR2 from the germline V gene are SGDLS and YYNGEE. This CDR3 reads CASSVGGDSTDTQYF. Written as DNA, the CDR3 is TGTGCCAGCAGCGTAGGTGGGGACTCTACAGATACGCAGTATTTT.

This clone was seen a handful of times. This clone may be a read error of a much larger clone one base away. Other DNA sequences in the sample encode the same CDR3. CDR3: CASSLQGGTEAFF. CDR3 DNA: TGTGCCAGCAGCTTACAGGGCGGCACTGAAGCTTTCTTT. The J gene is TRBJ1-1, the V gene TRBV7-9; D perhaps matches TRBD1 (5 bases). V was trimmed by 2 bases and J by 4 bases, leaving 8 bases between them. Germline values: CDR1 SEHNR, CDR2 FQNEAQ (reference sequence). The CDR3 sequence is 13 residues long.

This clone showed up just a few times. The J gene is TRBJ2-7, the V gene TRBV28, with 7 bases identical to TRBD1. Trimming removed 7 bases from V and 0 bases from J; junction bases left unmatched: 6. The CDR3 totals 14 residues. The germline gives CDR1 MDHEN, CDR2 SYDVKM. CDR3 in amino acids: CASKTGSSSYEQYF. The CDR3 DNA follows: TGTGCCAGCAAGACAGGGTCTAGCTCCTACGAGCAGTACTTC.

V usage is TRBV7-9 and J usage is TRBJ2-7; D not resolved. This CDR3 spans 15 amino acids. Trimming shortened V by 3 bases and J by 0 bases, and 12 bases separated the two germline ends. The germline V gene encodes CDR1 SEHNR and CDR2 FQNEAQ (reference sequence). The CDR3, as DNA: TGTGCCAGCAGCTTTTCTGTCTCCAGCTCCTACGAGCAGTACTTC. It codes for CASSFSVSSSYEQYF. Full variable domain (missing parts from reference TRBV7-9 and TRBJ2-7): DTGVSQNPRHKITKRGQNVTFRCDPISEHNRLYWYRQTLGQGPEFLTYFQNEAQLEKSRLLSDRFSAERPKGSFSTLEIQRTEQGDSAMYLCASSFSVSSSYEQYFGPGTRLTVT.

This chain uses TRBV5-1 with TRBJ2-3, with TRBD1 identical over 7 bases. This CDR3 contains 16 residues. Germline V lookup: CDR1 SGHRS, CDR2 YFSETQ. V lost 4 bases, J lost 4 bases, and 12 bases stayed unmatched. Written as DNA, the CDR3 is TGCGCCAGCAGCCCCCGCCCCACAGGGGCGGCAGATACGCAGTATTTT. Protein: CASSPRPTGAADTQYF.